This paragraph reports one T cell receptor (beta chain). Its antigen is currently unknown. Looked up from germline, CDR1 is SGHRS and CDR2 is YFSETQ. The CDR3 has 19 residues. V shed 4 bases and J 3 bases; nucleotides not matched to a gene: 20. These data originate in a study of T cell responses to AZD1222 COVID-19 vaccine. Study-wide results and limits: The donor group comprised mostly white British people and more females; the analysis possibly underestimated clonal diversity. Spike-specific TCR breadth and depth grew following two AZD1222 doses. The peak T cell response came first, and repertoires were sampled only after it. Recipients of AZD1222 seropositive at baseline numbered only 5 or 6.

Measured with immunoSEQ multiplex PCR; TCRdb has only the in-frame clones, and not every one. The data contain 100,000 to 150,000 clones, less than 95% of them singletons. The sequence came from an adult in good health. The chain is built from TRBV5-1 and TRBJ2-7; TRBD1 aligns across 9 bases. The input for sequencing was peripheral blood, taken on day 0 of MenACWY control vaccination. The CDR3 is CASSAQIPGQGKGSYEQYF. As DNA, the CDR3 is TGCGCCAGCAGCGCCCAAATTCCGGGACAGGGAAAAGGGAGCTACGAGCAGTACTTC.